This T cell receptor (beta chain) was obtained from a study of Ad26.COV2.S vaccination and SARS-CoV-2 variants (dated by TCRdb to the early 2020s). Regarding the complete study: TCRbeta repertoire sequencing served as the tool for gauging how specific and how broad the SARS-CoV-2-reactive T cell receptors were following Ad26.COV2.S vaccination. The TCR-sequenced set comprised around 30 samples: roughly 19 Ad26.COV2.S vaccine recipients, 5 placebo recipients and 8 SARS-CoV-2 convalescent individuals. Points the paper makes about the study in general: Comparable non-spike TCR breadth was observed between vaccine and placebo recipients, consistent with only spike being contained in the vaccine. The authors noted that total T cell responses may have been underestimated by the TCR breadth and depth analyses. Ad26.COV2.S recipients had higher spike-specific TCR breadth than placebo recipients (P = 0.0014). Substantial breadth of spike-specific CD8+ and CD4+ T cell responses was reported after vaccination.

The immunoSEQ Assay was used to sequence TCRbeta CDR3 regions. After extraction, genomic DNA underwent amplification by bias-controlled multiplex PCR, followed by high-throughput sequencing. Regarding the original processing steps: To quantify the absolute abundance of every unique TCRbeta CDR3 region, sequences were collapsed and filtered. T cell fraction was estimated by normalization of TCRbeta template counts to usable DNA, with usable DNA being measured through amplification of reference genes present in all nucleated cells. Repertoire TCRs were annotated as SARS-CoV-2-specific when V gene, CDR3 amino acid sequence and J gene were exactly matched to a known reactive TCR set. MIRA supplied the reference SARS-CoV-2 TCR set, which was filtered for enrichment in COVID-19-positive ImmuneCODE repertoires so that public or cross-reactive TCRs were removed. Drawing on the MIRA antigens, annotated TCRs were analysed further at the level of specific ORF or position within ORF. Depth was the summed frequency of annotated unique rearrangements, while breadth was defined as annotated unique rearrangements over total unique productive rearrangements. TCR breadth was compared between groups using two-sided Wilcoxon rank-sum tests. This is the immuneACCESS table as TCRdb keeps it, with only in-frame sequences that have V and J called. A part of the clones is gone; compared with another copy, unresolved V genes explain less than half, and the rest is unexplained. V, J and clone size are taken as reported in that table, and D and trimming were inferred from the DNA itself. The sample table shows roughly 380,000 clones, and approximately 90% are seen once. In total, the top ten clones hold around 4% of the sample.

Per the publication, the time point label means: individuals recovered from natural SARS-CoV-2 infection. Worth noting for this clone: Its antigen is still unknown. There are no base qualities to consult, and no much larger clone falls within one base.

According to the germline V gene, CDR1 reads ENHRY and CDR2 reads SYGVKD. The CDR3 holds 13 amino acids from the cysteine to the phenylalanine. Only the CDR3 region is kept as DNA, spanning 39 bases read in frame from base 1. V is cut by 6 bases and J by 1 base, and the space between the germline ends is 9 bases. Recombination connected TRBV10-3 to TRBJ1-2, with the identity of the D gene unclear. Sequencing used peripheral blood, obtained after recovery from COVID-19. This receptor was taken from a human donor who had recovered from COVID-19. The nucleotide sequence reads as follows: TGTGCCATCAGAGGTGAAGTTAACTATGGCTACACCTTC. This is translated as CAIRGEVNYGYTF.